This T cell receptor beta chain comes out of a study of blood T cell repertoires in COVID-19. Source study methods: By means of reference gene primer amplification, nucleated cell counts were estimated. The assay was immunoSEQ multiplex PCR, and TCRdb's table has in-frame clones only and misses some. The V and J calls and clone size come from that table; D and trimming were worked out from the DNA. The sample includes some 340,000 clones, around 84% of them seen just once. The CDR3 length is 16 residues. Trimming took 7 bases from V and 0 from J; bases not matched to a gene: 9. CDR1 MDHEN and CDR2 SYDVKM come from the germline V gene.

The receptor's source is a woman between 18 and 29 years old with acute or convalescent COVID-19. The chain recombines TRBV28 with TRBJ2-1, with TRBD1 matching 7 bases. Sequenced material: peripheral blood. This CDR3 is CASNSKGGSSYNEQFF. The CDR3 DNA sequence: TGTGCCAGCAACTCGAAAGGGGGCTCCTCCTACAATGAGCAGTTCTTC. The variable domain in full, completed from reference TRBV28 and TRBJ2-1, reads DVKVTQSSRYLVKRTGEKVFLECVQDMDHENMFWYRQDPGLGLRLIYFSYDVKMKEKGDIPEGYSVSREKKERFSLILESASTNQTSMYLCASNSKGGSSYNEQFFGPGTRLTVL.